Each of the 15 T cell receptor beta chains below was sequenced from the same sample in a study of early T cells in non-severe SARS-CoV-2 infection. From the 5' RACE reads, TCRdb called clonotypes with MiXCR, one entry per CDR3 protein. The table includes 86,000 or so distinct CDR3 sequences, 6% to 7% detected once. Material for sequencing was whole blood. Every receptor here comes from an adult who was a healthcare worker with PCR-confirmed SARS-CoV-2 infection or an uninfected control (not recorded which).

This clonotype came up a few times. The chain joins TRBV6-2 or TRBV6-3 to TRBJ1-5; the D gene is possibly TRBD1 (6 bases). The V and J ends lost 6 bases and 0 bases respectively, with 12 bases between them. Germline loops: CDR1 MNHEY, CDR2 SVGEGT. The CDR3 extends over 15 amino acids. For the CDR3, the DNA is TGTGCCAGCAGATGGGGGGGCAATAGCAATCAGCCCCAGCATTTT. This gives the protein CASRWGGNSNQPQHF.

This clonotype appeared a few times. V and J are TRBV3-1 and TRBJ2-7; 8 bases agree with TRBD1. This CDR3 comprises 13 residues. CDR1 and CDR2 from the germline V gene are LGHDT and YNNKEL (reference sequence). The V gene end was trimmed by 5 bases and the J gene end by 3 bases; junction bases not matched to a gene: 3. This CDR3 reads CASSKTGVYEQYF. Here the CDR3 DNA reads TGTGCCAGCAGCAAGACAGGGGTCTACGAGCAGTACTTC.

This clonotype was seen only a few times. V gene TRBV5-1 combines with J gene TRBJ2-5, with 9 bases matching TRBD2. In germline, CDR1 is SGHRS, CDR2 YFSETQ. The junction had 3 bases not matched to a gene; V was cut back by 0 bases and J by 3 bases. The CDR3 sequence is 15 residues long. The CDR3 sequence: CASSLVASGKETQYF. CDR3 sequence (DNA): TGCGCCAGCAGCTTGGTTGCTAGCGGGAAAGAGACCCAGTACTTC.

This clonotype was recorded many times. CDR3 protein: CASSETAGASGNTIYF. The CDR3 DNA reads TGCGCCAGCAGTGAGACGGCGGGGGCGTCTGGAAACACCATATATTTT. The chain carries TRBV5-1 and TRBJ1-3, with TRBD1 as a possible D gene (6 bases). Trimming took 5 bases from V and 1 from J, leaving 16 bases between them. The CDR3 is 16 residues long. Germline-derived CDR1 and CDR2 are SGHRS and YFSETQ. The entire variable domain, with the rest obtained from reference TRBV5-1 and TRBJ1-3, is as follows: KAGVTQTPRYLIKTRGQQVTLSCSPISGHRSVSWYQQTPGQGLQFLFEYFSETQRNKGNFPGRFSGRQFSNSRSEMNVSTLELGDSALYLCASSETAGASGNTIYFGEGSWLTVV.

The gene calls are TRBV7-9 and TRBJ2-2; no definite D call. This CDR3 region has 15 residues. CDR1 and CDR2 from the germline V gene are SEHNR and FQNEAQ (reference sequence). V gave up 2 bases and J gave up 1 base, with 8 bases separating them. The CDR3 nucleotides read TGTGCCAGCAGCTTAAATTTGGGGAACACCGGGGAGCTGTTTTTT. Translating gives CASSLNLGNTGELFF. The whole variable domain, filled in from reference TRBV7-9 and TRBJ2-2, reads DTGVSQNPRHKITKRGQNVTFRCDPISEHNRLYWYRQTLGQGPEFLTYFQNEAQLEKSRLLSDRFSAERPKGSFSTLEIQRTEQGDSAMYLCASSLNLGNTGELFFGEGSRLTVL.

This clonotype was detected a few times. This chain joins TRBV5-6 and TRBJ1-1; D might be TRBD1 (6 bases). This CDR3 contains 14 residues. Trimming took off 6 bases at V and 1 base at J, with 13 bases between the two ends. Germline V gene sequence: CDR1 SGHDT, CDR2 YYEEEE. CDR3 in DNA: TGTGCCAGCAACCAACAGGGCAGGAACACTGAAGCTTTCTTT. As protein: CASNQQGRNTEAFF.

This clonotype has only one observation. The gene calls are TRBV11-1 and TRBJ2-3; 9 bases are shared with TRBD2. The length of the CDR3 is 18 residues. Germline assignment: CDR1 SGHAT and CDR2 FQDESV (reference sequence). With 0 bases clipped from V and 4 bases from J, the junction kept 11 bases outside the gene matches. DNA of the CDR3: TGTGCCAGCAGCTTAGCCTCCGGGGCTAGCGGGGCATCAGATACGCAGTATTTT. Amino acids: CASSLASGASGASDTQYF. The variable domain in full, with the rest retrieved from reference TRBV11-1 and TRBJ2-3, is EAEVAQSPRYKITEKSQAVAFWCDPISGHATLYWYRQILGQGPELLVQFQDESVVDDSQLPKDRFSAERLKGVDSTLKIQPAELGDSAMYLCASSLASGASGASDTQYFGPGTRLTVL.

This clonotype was seen ten or more times. The chain combines TRBV27 with TRBJ1-1; D not resolved. The CDR3 length is 14 residues. CDR1 is MNHEY and CDR2 is SMNVEV in the germline V gene (reference sequence). The V end was cut by 0 bases, the J end by 7 bases, with 12 bases between. The CDR3 region is CASSLSMNSYEAFF. The CDR3 bases are TGTGCCAGCAGTTTATCCATGAACAGCTATGAAGCTTTCTTT.

This chain uses TRBV11-3 with TRBJ2-1, with a tentative D call TRBD1 (6 bases). The CDR3 is 14 amino acids. V was clipped by 5 bases and J by 0 bases, with 8 bases between them. Germline CDR1 SGHNT, CDR2 YENEEA. The CDR3, as DNA: TGTGCCAGCAGCCAAGGGGGCTCCTACAATGAGCAGTTCTTC. This translates into CASSQGGSYNEQFF.

This clonotype was counted many times. In DNA form, the CDR3 reads TGTGCTAGTGGTTTGGTAAATCAGCCCCAGCATTTT. Translating gives CASGLVNQPQHF. The chain uses TRBV12-5 and TRBJ1-5; no definite D call. The germline V and J ends were trimmed by 0 bases and 4 bases, with 1 base remaining between them. This CDR3 is built from 12 residues. Germline assignment: CDR1 LGHNT and CDR2 FRNRAP.

The sample holds many counts of this clonotype. This chain uses TRBV6-5 with TRBJ2-3; 12 nucleotides agree with TRBD2. This CDR3 spans 16 amino acids. Germline lookup yields CDR1 MNHEY and CDR2 SVGAGI. Trimming took 5 bases from V and 6 from J; bases not matched to a gene: 9. In nucleotides, the CDR3 is TGTGCCAGCAGTCAGACACTAGCGGGAGGTCCCGATACGCAGTATTTT. Its protein product is CASSQTLAGGPDTQYF.

This clonotype has a handful of counts. V is TRBV11-2 and J is TRBJ2-7; 7 bases agree with TRBD1. This CDR3 is 15 amino acids long. The germline CDR1 and CDR2 sequences are SGHAT and FQNNGV. V was clipped by 8 bases and J by 0 bases; unmatched bases: 10. CDR3 loop: CASLDPGQSSYEQYF. As DNA, the CDR3 is TGTGCCAGCCTAGACCCGGGACAGAGCTCCTACGAGCAGTACTTC. The full variable domain, completed using reference TRBV11-2 and TRBJ2-7, is EAGVAQSPRYKIIEKRQSVAFWCNPISGHATLYWYQQILGQGPKLLIQFQNNGVVDDSQLPKDRFSAERLKGVDSTLKIQPAKLEDSAVYLCASLDPGQSSYEQYFGPGTRLTVT.

This clonotype was seen many times. The V and J genes are TRBV4-2 and TRBJ2-7; 7 bases match TRBD1. Germline CDR1 reads LGHNA; CDR2 reads YNFKEQ. The CDR3 sequence is 15 residues long. V dropped 0 bases and J dropped 3; count of bases not matched to a gene: 5. The chain's CDR3 is CASSQDVSGGYEQYF. The CDR3 DNA reads as TGTGCCAGCAGCCAAGATGTTTCAGGGGGCTACGAGCAGTACTTC.

The chain recombines TRBV18 with TRBJ1-1; TRBD1 is a possible D gene (6 bases). This CDR3 spans 14 amino acids. From germline, CDR1 is KGHSH and CDR2 LQKENI. With 3 bases removed from V and 1 base from J, the gap between germline ends came to 9 bases. CDR3 residues: CASSPRTANTEAFF. The CDR3 DNA reads TGTGCCAGCTCACCTAGGACAGCGAACACTGAAGCTTTCTTT.

This clonotype came up a few times. The chain couples TRBV7-2 to TRBJ1-3; D might be TRBD1 (5 bases). The CDR3 has 16 residues. V lost 5 bases, J lost 0 bases, and 14 bases lay in between. Germline V CDR1 and CDR2: SGHTA, FQGNSA. The CDR3 reads CASSPQGLNSGNTIYF. As DNA, the CDR3 is TGTGCCAGCAGCCCCCAGGGCCTTAACTCTGGAAACACCATATATTTT.